What follows are 19 T cell receptor beta chains derived from one specimen sequenced in a study of blood T cell repertoires in COVID-19. Clones were sequenced by immunoSEQ multiplex PCR, and TCRdb holds only the in-frame ones, with some missing. In the table there are about 60,000 clones, around four fifths of which are singletons. Source material: peripheral blood. These receptors all stem from a human donor in a cohort sampled during active COVID-19.

This rearrangement joins TRBV2 to TRBJ1-1, with D unclear. This CDR3 is built from 13 residues. CDR1 is SNHLY and CDR2 is FYNNEI in the germline V gene. V shed 4 bases and J shed 4 bases, with 10 bases lying between them. This CDR3 is CASSVWAITEAFF. The CDR3 DNA follows: TGTGCCAGCAGTGTCTGGGCGATCACTGAAGCTTTCTTT.

The chain recombines TRBV5-6 with TRBJ2-4, with 9 bases aligning to TRBD2. V was clipped by 0 bases and J by 0 bases; unmatched bases: 7. The CDR3 has 18 residues. CDR1 and CDR2 (germline): SGHDT, YYEEEE. The CDR3 DNA follows: TGTGCCAGCAGCTTGGGGCCGCGGGGGGGCCTAGCCAAAAACATTCAGTACTTC. Its translation is CASSLGPRGGLAKNIQYF.

The chain employs TRBV15 and TRBJ1-2; 9 nucleotides line up with TRBD1. CDR3 length: 15 amino acids. Germline V lookup: CDR1 LNHNV, CDR2 YYDKDF (reference sequence). With 3 bases clipped from V and 5 bases from J, the junction kept 7 bases outside the gene matches. The CDR3 bases are TGTGCCACCAGCAGGGAGGGACAGGGAATTTATGGCTACACCTTC. This sequence encodes CATSREGQGIYGYTF. Variable domain in full (rest from reference TRBV15 and TRBJ1-2): DAMVIQNPRYQVTQFGKPVTLSCSQTLNHNVMYWYQQKSSQAPKLLFHYYDKDFNNEADTPDNFQSRRPNTSFCFLDIRSPGLGDTAMYLCATSREGQGIYGYTFGSGTRLTVV.

In regard to this clone: Germline and junction disagree at one end, which may indicate a read error. The chain has TRBV7-7 and TRBJ1-4; 11 nucleotides line up with TRBD1. There are 15 residues in the CDR3. Germline lookup yields CDR1 SSHAT and CDR2 FNYEAQ (reference sequence). The CDR3 region is CASSPGTGGLEKLFF. The CDR3 coding sequence is TGTGCTAGCAGCCCCGGGACAGGGGGATTAGAAAAACTGTTTTTT.

This chain joins TRBV4-2 and TRBJ1-2, with D perhaps TRBD1 (5 bases). The germline V and J ends were trimmed by 3 bases and 4 bases, with 15 bases remaining between them. The germline gives CDR1 LGHNA, CDR2 YNFKEQ. The CDR3 runs to 15 residues. The CDR3 reads CASSHGRGWGYGYTF. In DNA, the CDR3 is TGTGCCAGCAGCCACGGGCGGGGCTGGGGCTATGGCTACACCTTC.

The V call is TRBV6-2 or TRBV6-3, the J call TRBJ2-4, with 7 bases matching TRBD1. The CDR3 is made up of 13 amino acids. Germline values: CDR1 MNHEY, CDR2 SVGEGT. Germline trimming cut 2 bases from V and 8 bases from J; bases unmatched to any gene: 3. The CDR3 is CASSYRDRDIQYF. The CDR3 DNA reads TGTGCCAGCAGTTACCGTGACAGGGACATTCAGTACTTC.

V and J are TRBV7-8 and TRBJ1-1; D may be TRBD1 (5 bases). The CDR3 consists of 13 residues. Deletions cut 5 bases from V and 7 bases from J, with 14 bases between. The germline CDR1 and CDR2 sequences are SGHVS and FQNEAQ. CDR3 protein: CASSQRSQGEAFF. CDR3 coding DNA: TGTGCCAGCAGCCAGAGGTCCCAGGGTGAAGCTTTCTTT.

The V gene is TRBV9, the J gene TRBJ2-5; no clear D gene. V gave up 0 bases and J gave up 1 base, with 13 bases separating them. Germline CDR1 SGDLS, CDR2 YYNGEE. This CDR3 region has 16 residues. Here the CDR3 reads CASSVGSMIPQETQYF. CDR3 bases: TGTGCCAGCAGCGTAGGATCTATGATACCCCAAGAGACCCAGTACTTC.

V is TRBV4-1 and J is TRBJ1-2; 7 bases match TRBD1. Germline loops: CDR1 MGHRA, CDR2 YSYEKL. The CDR3 runs to 17 residues. With 5 bases clipped from V and 8 bases from J, the junction kept 20 bases outside the gene matches. CDR3 nucleotide sequence: TGCGCCAGCAGCTCGGCAGGGGGAGCCATTAGAGTGGAAGGCTACACCTTC. This translates into CASSSAGGAIRVEGYTF.

The chain has TRBV5-1 and TRBJ2-7; maybe TRBD2 (5 bases). V was clipped by 0 bases and J by 3 bases, with 7 bases between them. Germline V CDR1 and CDR2: SGHRS, YFSETQ. This CDR3 comprises 13 residues. DNA of the CDR3: TGCGCCAGCAGCTTGGCGACTATCTACGAGCAGTACTTC. Encoded protein: CASSLATIYEQYF.

The chain joins TRBV5-1 to TRBJ1-1; perhaps TRBD1 as D (5 bases). The V end was cut by 0 bases, the J end by 0 bases, with 15 bases between. Germline CDR1 reads SGHRS; CDR2 reads YFSETQ. The CDR3 is 17 amino acids. This CDR3 reads CASSLVGYGRVNTEAFF. Here the CDR3 DNA reads TGCGCCAGCAGCTTGGTGGGATACGGCAGGGTGAACACTGAAGCTTTCTTT.

The gene calls are TRBV6-5 and TRBJ1-2; tentatively, D is TRBD1 (5 bases). The CDR3 loop spans 12 amino acids. The V and J ends lost 6 bases and 5 bases respectively, with 10 bases between them. Germline V gene lookup returns CDR1 MNHEY and CDR2 SVGAGI. The CDR3 spells CASRDGAYGYTF. CDR3 in DNA: TGTGCCAGCAGGGATGGGGCGTATGGCTACACCTTC.

CDR3 nucleotide sequence: TGTGCCAGCAGTGAAGCGCTTCTACAGGTACAAGATACGCAGTATTTT. It codes for CASSEALLQVQDTQYF. J is TRBJ2-3 and V is TRBV2; a weak D match, TRBD1 (5 bases). Germline CDR1 SNHLY, CDR2 FYNNEI. Trimming removed 0 bases from V and 5 bases from J, with 15 bases in between. The CDR3 totals 16 residues. Together with reference TRBV2 and TRBJ2-3, the CDR3 gives the full variable domain: EPEVTQTPSHQVTQMGQEVILRCVPISNHLYFYWYRQILGQKVEFLVSFYNNEISEKSEIFDDQFSVERPDGSNFTLKIRSTKLEDSAMYFCASSEALLQVQDTQYFGPGTRLTVL.

The chain recombines TRBV12-3 or TRBV12-4 with TRBJ1-1; D call uncertain. The CDR3 spans 13 residues. V lost 1 base to trimming and J lost 5 bases, with 8 bases between them. Written as DNA, the CDR3 is TGTGCCAGCAGTTTAGGACTGACTACTGAAGCTTTCTTT. It is translated as CASSLGLTTEAFF.

The chain has TRBV7-8 and TRBJ2-7; D gene uncertain. Trimming stripped 4 bases from V and 3 bases from J, with 4 bases between. The germline gives CDR1 SGHVS, CDR2 FQNEAQ. The CDR3 runs to 11 residues. CDR3 in DNA: TGTGCCAGCAGCTCCAACTACGAGCAGTACTTC. Translation gives CASSSNYEQYF.

In regard to this clone: The germline gene is not matched at one end of the junction; a read error may be the cause. J is TRBJ2-1 and V is TRBV9, with TRBD1 matching over 7 bases. Germline V gene sequence: CDR1 SGDLS, CDR2 YYNGEE. There are 14 residues in the CDR3. CDR3: CASSAGQLYSEQFF. The CDR3 nucleotides are TGTGCCAGCAGCGCGGGACAGTTATACAGTGAGCAGTTCTTC.

The chain is built from TRBV10-3 and TRBJ1-5; 7 positions agree with TRBD1. This CDR3 has 15 residues. Germline CDR1 ENHRY, CDR2 SYGVKD. V shed 0 bases, J shed 2 bases, and the junction held 1 base outside the gene matches. CDR3 sequence reads: CAISESTGGNQPQHF. CDR3 bases: TGTGCCATCAGTGAGTCAACAGGGGGCAATCAGCCCCAGCATTTT.

V and J are TRBV6-2 or TRBV6-3 and TRBJ2-5, with 7 bases that match TRBD2. The CDR3 sequence is 15 residues long. Germline CDR1 and CDR2: MNHEY and SVGEGT. V shed 0 bases, J shed 2 bases, and the junction held 3 bases outside the gene matches. DNA for the CDR3: TGTGCCAGCAGTTACTCCCGGACTAGGCAAGAGACCCAGTACTTC. This sequence encodes CASSYSRTRQETQYF.

This chain links TRBV19 with TRBJ2-1; TRBD1 aligns across 10 bases. This CDR3 spans 16 amino acids. Germline CDR1 is LNHDA and CDR2 is SQIVND (reference sequence). J gave up 1 base and V 6 bases, and 6 bases lay outside the gene matches. CDR3 bases: TGTGCCAGTAGGGACCCGGGACAGGGGTCCTACAATGAGCAGTTCTTC. Protein product: CASRDPGQGSYNEQFF.